The 30 T cell receptor beta chains below come from one sample, sequenced in a study of vaccination effects on CD4 cells after COVID-19. After expansion with viral peptide pools in the ViraFEST assay, antigen-specific CD4+ T cells were sequenced. Isolating CD4+ T cells followed ten to eleven days of culture. Negative nucleocapsid antibody tests before and after vaccination confirmed no previous SARS-CoV-2 infection. The antigens of these receptors remain unknown. Method: immunoSEQ multiplex PCR; TCRdb's copy keeps in-frame clones and lacks some. The table lists some 77,000 clones, roughly 70% of them singletons. Sample: CD4+ T cells from PBMCs cultured with HCoV-OC43 spike peptides, taken before COVID-19 vaccination. Subset noted: HCoV-OC43 spike overlapping peptide pool stimulation. The receptor source for this set is a human donor who received a COVID-19 vaccine.

The CDR3 DNA sequence: TGTGCCAGCAGCGTAGTGGGGGGGGCCGGGACCCAGTACTTC. Amino acid sequence: CASSVVGGAGTQYF. The chain recombines TRBV9 with TRBJ2-5, with a weak D call TRBD2 (7 bases). CDR3 length: 14 amino acids. Trimming left V 0 bases short and J 7 bases short, with 13 bases between. In germline, CDR1 is SGDLS, CDR2 YYNGEE.

The chain is built from TRBV20-1 and TRBJ2-5, with 7 nucleotides matching TRBD1. CDR1 is DFQATT and CDR2 is SNEGSKA in the germline V gene (reference sequence). The CDR3 consists of 13 residues. J gave up 2 bases and V 3 bases, and 3 bases lay outside the gene matches. CDR3 sequence reads: CSASVTGQETQYF. The CDR3 nucleotides are TGCAGTGCTAGTGTGACAGGGCAAGAGACCCAGTACTTC.

Worth noting for this clone: This same CDR3 is encoded by further DNA sequences in the sample. The chain carries TRBV3-1 (or the pseudogene TRBV3-2) and TRBJ1-2; maybe TRBD1 (5 bases). Germline lookup yields CDR1 LGHDT and CDR2 YNNKEL (reference sequence). Trimming removed 0 bases at V and 0 bases at J, with 17 bases between. The length of the CDR3 is 18 residues. This chain's CDR3 is CASSQEGARLTANYGYTF. The CDR3 DNA reads TGTGCCAGCAGCCAAGAAGGGGCCAGACTGACAGCTAACTATGGCTACACCTTC.

V and J are TRBV5-1 and TRBJ2-3; 9 bases line up with TRBD2. Germline CDR1 SGHRS, CDR2 YFSETQ. The J segment lost 6 bases and the V segment lost 0 bases, leaving 8 bases of the junction unmatched. CDR3 length: 16 amino acids. This chain's CDR3 is CASSLAARGGSDTQYF. The DNA of the CDR3 is TGCGCCAGCAGCTTGGCGGCGCGGGGGGGCTCTGATACGCAGTATTTT. Supplemented by reference TRBV5-1 and TRBJ2-3, the full variable domain reads KAGVTQTPRYLIKTRGQQVTLSCSPISGHRSVSWYQQTPGQGLQFLFEYFSETQRNKGNFPGRFSGRQFSNSRSEMNVSTLELGDSALYLCASSLAARGGSDTQYFGPGTRLTVL.

The chain combines TRBV29-1 with TRBJ1-4, with D unclear. The CDR3 totals 13 residues. The germline gives CDR1 SQVTM, CDR2 ANQGSEA. V was shortened by 4 bases and J by 8 bases, with 14 bases between the two germline ends. The CDR3 here is CSVVLGIYEKLFF. CDR3 nucleotides: TGCAGCGTTGTTTTGGGGATCTACGAAAAACTGTTTTTT.

V and J are TRBV15 and TRBJ1-3; 7 nucleotides match TRBD1. J lost 2 bases, V lost 5 bases, and 9 bases had no gene match. The CDR3 length is 16 residues. The germline gives CDR1 LNHNV, CDR2 YYDKDF (reference sequence). The CDR3 DNA sequence: TGTGCCACCAGCGGGCCACCTACAGGGGCTGGAAACACCATATATTTT. Translating gives CATSGPPTGAGNTIYF.

The gene calls are TRBV5-6 and TRBJ2-7; D gene unclear. This CDR3 comprises 15 residues. In germline, CDR1 is SGHDT, CDR2 YYEEEE. The V end was cut by 4 bases, the J end by 0 bases, with 14 bases between. The CDR3 is CASSHLDGSSYEQYV. DNA of the CDR3: TGTGCCAGCAGCCATCTGGACGGCTCCTCCTACGAGCAGTACGTC.

The sample holds one count of this clone. The gene calls are TRBV6-5 and TRBJ1-2; D is uncertain. The CDR3 contains 15 residues. The V end was cut by 3 bases, the J end by 4 bases, with 15 bases between. From germline, CDR1 is MNHEY and CDR2 SVGAGI. The CDR3 is CASSYRSGLIYGYTF. CDR3 bases: TGTGCCAGCAGTTATCGTTCTGGGCTAATCTATGGCTACACCTTC.

The rearrangement joins TRBV3-1 (or the pseudogene TRBV3-2) to TRBJ1-6; D is ambiguous. The germline CDR1 and CDR2 sequences are LGHDT and YNNKEL (reference sequence). V shed 3 bases and J shed 13 bases, with 10 bases lying between them. The CDR3 is 12 amino acids. CDR3 residues: CASSHDRRPLHF. Here the CDR3 DNA reads TGTGCCAGCAGCCATGACCGCCGGCCCCTCCACTTT.

Note on this clone: At one end, the junction sequence differs from germline, possibly due to a read error. The chain uses TRBV30 and TRBJ1-2; tentative D call: TRBD1 (5 bases). The CDR3 sequence is 14 residues long. Germline V gene lookup returns CDR1 GTSNPN and CDR2 SVGIG (reference sequence). The CDR3 DNA is TGTGCCTGCCCTACCAGGGCATCTATGGCTACAAGGGTTTTC. It codes for CACPTRASMATRVF.

The chain links TRBV24-1 to TRBJ2-2; 8 nucleotides match TRBD1. The CDR3 runs to 16 residues. With V trimmed by 4 bases and J by 3 bases, 6 bases remained unmatched. Germline V gene data show CDR1 as KGHDR and CDR2 as SFDVKD. The CDR3 nucleotides are TGTGCCACCAGTGACCCGGGACAGGACTACACCGGGGAGCTGTTTTTT. Translation gives CATSDPGQDYTGELFF.

This chain links TRBV29-1 with TRBJ2-5, with D possibly being TRBD1 (5 bases). CDR3 length equals 16 residues. CDR1 and CDR2 (germline): SQVTM, ANQGSEA. V gave up 7 bases and J gave up 1 base, with 22 bases separating them. CDR3 nucleotides: TGCAGCGCCGGAGCCCCAGCAGGGCACAGCCAAGAGACCCAGTACTTC. Its translation is CSAGAPAGHSQETQYF.

This chain uses TRBV7-2 with TRBJ1-2; no definite D call. The germline V and J ends were trimmed by 2 bases and 0 bases, with 10 bases remaining between them. Germline V gene data show CDR1 as SGHTA and CDR2 as FQGNSA. The length of the CDR3 is 15 residues. The CDR3 here is CASSLFHETNYGYTF. CDR3 bases: TGTGCCAGCAGCTTATTTCACGAGACTAACTATGGCTACACCTTC.

The CDR3 DNA reads TGTGCCAGTAGTATAGGAAGTAACAATGAGCAGTTCTTC. This gives the protein CASSIGSNNEQFF. The chain has TRBV19 and TRBJ2-1; D unresolved. V was trimmed by 1 base and J by 5 bases, leaving 6 bases between them. CDR3 length equals 13 residues. Germline CDR1 LNHDA, CDR2 SQIVND (reference sequence).

The V call is TRBV6-5, the J call TRBJ2-6; D gene unclear. The germline V gene encodes CDR1 MNHEY and CDR2 SVGAGI. The length of the CDR3 is 13 residues. V lost 4 bases and J lost 3, with 4 bases in between. Here the CDR3 reads CASSWGGANVLTF. CDR3 nucleotide sequence: TGTGCCAGCAGTTGGGGTGGGGCCAACGTCCTGACTTTC.

The CDR3 spells CASSSGPTDTQYF. CDR3 sequence (DNA): TGTGCCAGCAGCTCGGGACCCACAGATACGCAGTATTTT. The chain recombines TRBV7-3 with TRBJ2-3; D could derive from TRBD1 or TRBD2 (5 bases each). The V end lost 4 bases, the J end lost 2 bases, and 7 bases lay between the germline ends. The germline CDR1 and CDR2 sequences are SGHTA and FQGTGA. CDR3 length equals 13 residues.

The rearrangement joins TRBV27 to TRBJ1-6; D gene uncertain. The germline V and J ends were trimmed by 4 bases and 7 bases, with 11 bases remaining between them. The germline V gene has CDR1 MNHEY and CDR2 SMNVEV (reference sequence). The CDR3 sequence is 14 residues long. The CDR3 here is CASSSTPQNSPLHF. CDR3 DNA: TGTGCCAGCAGTTCCACGCCTCAGAATTCACCCCTCCACTTT.

This chain connects TRBV6-6 to TRBJ1-5; unclear D gene. This CDR3 comprises 13 residues. With 6 bases removed from V and 0 bases from J, the gap between germline ends came to 6 bases. Germline V gene data show CDR1 as MNHNY and CDR2 as SVGAGI (reference sequence). The CDR3 loop is CASRLDSNQPQHF. The CDR3 bases are TGTGCCAGCAGACTCGATAGCAATCAGCCCCAGCATTTT.

This clone was seen a handful of times. This sequence joins TRBV27 and TRBJ2-1; D might be TRBD1 (5 bases). CDR3 size: 12 residues. V lost 4 bases to trimming and J lost 10 bases, with 11 bases between them. Germline V gives CDR1 MNHEY, CDR2 SMNVEV (reference sequence). The CDR3 protein is CASSYQGNEQFF. The CDR3 DNA is TGTGCCAGCAGTTATCAGGGAAACGAGCAGTTCTTC.

The V and J genes are TRBV7-2 and TRBJ2-1; D is uncertain. V was clipped by 1 base and J by 3 bases, with 4 bases between them. Germline loops: CDR1 SGHTA, CDR2 FQGNSA. There are 13 residues in the CDR3. As DNA, the CDR3 is TGTGCCAGCAGCTTAGAGGTCTACAATGAGCAGTTCTTC. Translated, it gives CASSLEVYNEQFF.

The chain combines TRBV30 with TRBJ1-6; TRBD1 agrees at 9 bases. The CDR3 covers 15 residues. Losses at the gene ends were 4 bases for V and 10 bases for J; bases not matched to a gene: 11. Per germline, CDR1 GTSNPN and CDR2 SVGIG (reference sequence). In nucleotides, the CDR3 is TGTGCCTGGACTCCGGGACAGGGAGTGGGGTCACCCCTCCACTTT. Protein product: CAWTPGQGVGSPLHF. Variable domain in full (rest from reference TRBV30 and TRBJ1-6): SQTIHQWPATLVQPVGSPLSLECTVEGTSNPNLYWYRQAAGRGLQLLFYSVGIGQISSEVPQNLSASRPQDRQFILSSKKLLLSDSGFYLCAWTPGQGVGSPLHFGNGTRLTVT.

This clone was found a few times. V is TRBV7-8 and J is TRBJ2-7; tentatively, D is TRBD1 or TRBD2 (5 bases each). V lost 5 bases, J lost 10 bases, and 15 bases lay in between. The CDR3 runs to 12 residues. Germline CDR1 is SGHVS and CDR2 is FQNEAQ. The CDR3: CASSRDRLGQYV. Here the CDR3 DNA reads TGTGCCAGCAGCCGGGACCGGCTGGGACAGTACGTC.

This chain links TRBV5-1 with TRBJ1-2; D might be TRBD1 (5 bases). V shed 3 bases and J shed 2 bases, with 11 bases lying between them. This CDR3 spans 14 amino acids. The germline V gene encodes CDR1 SGHRS and CDR2 YFSETQ. CDR3 protein: CASSSSGRNYGYTF. The CDR3 nucleotides are TGCGCCAGCAGCTCATCGGGACGGAACTATGGCTACACCTTC.

The chain employs TRBV3-1 (or the pseudogene TRBV3-2) and TRBJ2-7, with 7 bases matching TRBD1. Germline V gene data show CDR1 as LGHDT and CDR2 as YNNKEL (reference sequence). After removal of 1 base from V and 6 bases from J, the junction contained 12 bases not matched to a gene. The CDR3 totals 16 residues. The CDR3 nucleotides are TGTGCCAGCAGCCAAGTTAGGGACAGCCTTTTGATCGAGCAGTACGTC. As protein: CASSQVRDSLLIEQYV.

The chain recombines TRBV11-2 with TRBJ2-7; D not certain. Trimming cost V 5 bases and J 2 bases, with 10 bases left between them. Germline V gene data show CDR1 as SGHAT and CDR2 as FQNNGV. The CDR3 covers 13 residues. The CDR3 here is CASSPDITYEQYV. CDR3 coding DNA: TGTGCCAGCAGCCCCGACATTACCTACGAGCAGTACGTC.

This sequence joins TRBV28 and TRBJ2-2; D is unresolved. V lost 1 base and J 4 bases, leaving 7 bases between the germline ends. Per germline, CDR1 MDHEN and CDR2 SYDVKM. The CDR3 is made up of 14 amino acids. CDR3 region: CASSLLKPTGELFF. CDR3 DNA: TGTGCCAGCAGTTTATTAAAGCCCACCGGGGAGCTGTTTTTT.

This clone was found a few times. The rearrangement uses TRBV7-8 and TRBJ1-1; 8 bases agree with TRBD1. J was trimmed by 7 bases and V by 5 bases; bases with no gene match: 6. Per germline, CDR1 SGHVS and CDR2 FQNEAQ. This CDR3 region has 13 residues. This CDR3 reads CASSIQGVGEAFF. The DNA for the CDR3 is TGTGCCAGCAGCATACAGGGGGTGGGTGAAGCTTTCTTT.

A single count supports this clone. This chain links TRBV7-2 with TRBJ2-5; D assignment may be TRBD1 or TRBD2 (6 bases each). CDR1 is SGHTA and CDR2 is FQGNSA in the germline V gene. The CDR3 is made up of 16 amino acids. V was cut by 5 bases and J by 5 bases, with 21 bases left in between. The CDR3 reads CASSANRAGSRETQYF. The CDR3 bases are TGTGCCAGCAGCGCAAACAGGGCCGGGAGTCGGGAGACCCAGTACTTC.

V gene TRBV7-2 combines with J gene TRBJ2-3, with TRBD1 matching over 9 bases. The CDR3 is 13 residues long. V trimming: 5 bases; J trimming: 6 bases; junction bases outside the gene matches: 3. The germline CDR1 and CDR2 sequences are SGHTA and FQGNSA. The DNA of the CDR3 is TGTGCCAGCAGCCCACAGGGGGCGGATACGCAGTATTTT. It is translated as CASSPQGADTQYF.

The chain links TRBV5-4 to TRBJ2-6, with TRBD1 identical over 8 bases. Trimming cost V 3 bases and J 4 bases; bases outside gene matches: 6. CDR3 size: 16 residues. Germline CDR1 and CDR2: SGHNT and YYREEE (reference sequence). The CDR3 loop reads CASSSQGARGANVLTF. The CDR3 DNA follows: TGTGCCAGCAGCTCTCAGGGGGCGCGGGGGGCCAACGTCCTGACTTTC. Complete variable domain (other parts from reference TRBV5-4 and TRBJ2-6): ETGVTQSPTHLIKTRGQQVTLRCSSQSGHNTVSWYQQALGQGPQFIFQYYREEENGRGNFPPRFSGLQFPNYSSELNVNALELDDSALYLCASSSQGARGANVLTFGAGSRLTVL.